This T cell receptor beta chain derives from a study of identifying expanded T cells in peripheral blood (dated by TCRdb to the late 2010s). About the study as a whole: Technical replicates were generated by sequencing separate aliquots of the same genomic DNA pool, with four replicates compared pairwise. General findings and caveats noted by the study authors: Between technical replicates the binomial model flagged approximately 1.2 differentially abundant clones, whereas over about two weeks the binomial model flagged about 15 and over approximately four weeks approximately 20. It was expected by the authors that biological variance in healthy repertoires might increase further over much longer intervals, such as months to years. Across all healthy donors, variance in clone template counts between two-week samples was found to increase significantly with total template count. The beta-binomial model significantly reduced the number of clones called differentially abundant and the false-positive rate across all healthy-donor time intervals.

With respect to this clone: Its specific antigen is unknown. The input lacks base qualities; no much larger clone sits a single base away.

TCRbeta CDR3 regions were profiled with the immunoSEQ Assay using bias-controlled multiplex PCR amplification of genomic DNA. Per the original workflow: The absolute abundance of each unique TCRbeta CDR3 region was quantified after sequences were collapsed and filtered. Two models were used to test differential abundance: a binomial model (Fisher-equivalent) and a beta-binomial model that adds time-dependent variance fitted from healthy donors. Clones with fewer than 5 combined templates were removed, and differential abundance was called for clones with a Benjamini-Hochberg FDR below 0.01. Using the form v = (b*log(k)+a)^2, the beta-binomial variance was modeled as a function of the total template count across the two samples. The source is immuneACCESS, and TCRdb retained only in-frame sequences with V and J called. Part of the clones is not carried over; for the studies checked, unresolved V genes explain less than half of this, and the remainder is unexplained. V, J and clone size were drawn from that table, and D and trimming were deduced from the DNA. The sample profile shows about 100,000 clones; about 89% of them were found once. 16% of the sample is in the top ten clones.

The V and J ends are trimmed by 2 bases and 0 bases, leaving 17 bases between them. The germline V gene provides CDR1 LGHNA and CDR2 YNFKEQ. The CDR3 sequence holds 17 residues, the cysteine and phenylalanine included. Only the CDR3 DNA is retained, 51 bases long and in frame from the first base. No immune events such as infections were documented for the healthy donors during the collection period. Healthy-donor blood repertoires served as a training cohort to calibrate time-dependent variance in a beta-binomial model of T-cell clone differential abundance. The training cohort comprised some 10 healthy donors, 3 female and 7 male. Donor ages ranged from roughly 29 to 64 years, with an average of about 44 years. Obtained from a commercial supplier, whole blood was collected from each healthy donor at three time points set approximately two weeks apart. Genomic DNA was extracted from unsorted whole blood for immunosequencing.

The TCR sequence derives from a person aged 18 to 75 in good health. The specimen sequenced was blood. Recombination linked TRBV4-2 to TRBJ2-7; the D gene is unclear. The sequenced DNA is TGTGCCAGCAGCCAATACCTCACCAGGAAGACCTCCTACGAGCAGTACTTC. Protein translation: CASSQYLTRKTSYEQYF.